Below are 28 T cell receptor beta chains sequenced from a single sample in a study of T cells in Graves' hyperthyroidism and ophthalmopathy. Regions amplified from RNA transcripts were the TCR beta CDR3 regions. HTBI primers were used for first-round RT-PCR of the TCR CDR3. TCRdb re-derived calls from the multiplex PCR reads in MiXCR, one entry per CDR3 protein. The sample carries around 600,000 distinct CDR3 sequences, 12% to 15% recorded once. Specimen: blood. These receptors were taken from a woman under 30 with Graves' ophthalmopathy.

The chain couples TRBV2 to TRBJ2-1; 10 nucleotides agree with TRBD2. The CDR3 loop spans 14 amino acids. The trim removed 7 bases at V and 3 bases at J, leaving 3 bases unmatched. Per germline, CDR1 SNHLY and CDR2 FYNNEI. The CDR3 region has the DNA TGTGCCAGCAACCCTAGCGGGGGCTACAATGAGCAGTTCTTC. This codes for CASNPSGGYNEQFF.

This clonotype was detected only a few times. The gene calls are TRBV24-1 and TRBJ2-1; TRBD2 matches 7 bases. The CDR3 is 15 amino acids. Germline CDR1 KGHDR, CDR2 SFDVKD. The V segment lost 6 bases and the J segment 4 bases; nucleotides outside the gene matches: 8. CDR3 residues: CATSPLAARYNEQFF. In DNA, the CDR3 is TGTGCCACCAGTCCCCTAGCGGCGCGGTACAATGAGCAGTTCTTC.

This clonotype was seen repeatedly, ten times or more. The J gene is TRBJ1-1, the V gene TRBV28; TRBD1 aligns across 8 bases. After removal of 5 bases from V and 5 bases from J, the junction contained 13 bases not matched to a gene. Germline V CDR1 and CDR2: MDHEN, SYDVKM. The length of the CDR3 is 16 residues. The DNA for the CDR3 is TGTGCCAGCAGTCCGAGACAGGGGAACCGTGTAACTGAAGCTTTCTTT. Protein product: CASSPRQGNRVTEAFF.

This clonotype was detected many times. This chain joins TRBV12-3 or TRBV12-4 and TRBJ2-1; the D gene is possibly TRBD2 (5 bases). The CDR3 runs to 11 residues. With 4 bases removed from V and 8 bases from J, the gap between germline ends came to 6 bases. CDR3 sequence (DNA): TGTGCCAGCAGTTGGCGGGATGAGCAGTTCTTC. The encoded protein is CASSWRDEQFF.

The table lists this clonotype with many counts. The J gene is TRBJ2-1, the V gene TRBV7-2, with unresolved D. Trimming shortened V by 6 bases and J by 9 bases, and 18 bases separated the two germline ends. The CDR3 has 14 residues. Germline CDR1 reads SGHTA; CDR2 reads FQGNSA. CDR3 nucleotides: TGTGCCAGCAGTCCAGTGCGGTTCGGCGGTGAGCAGTTCTTC. It encodes CASSPVRFGGEQFF.

This clonotype was found many times. The CDR3 DNA is TGCAGTGCTAGGGGCATGGGACTAGCGGGAGTACGAAACTACGAGCAGTACTTC. Protein sequence: CSARGMGLAGVRNYEQYF. The chain uses TRBV20-1 and TRBJ2-7, with TRBD2 matching 14 bases. V lost 3 bases and J lost 3; bases outside the gene matches: 13. The length of the CDR3 is 18 residues. Per germline, CDR1 DFQATT and CDR2 SNEGSKA (reference sequence).

This clonotype was picked up many times. V usage is TRBV30 and J usage is TRBJ1-2; D is possibly TRBD1 (5 bases). V was trimmed by 4 bases and J by 2 bases, leaving 8 bases between them. Germline lookup yields CDR1 GTSNPN and CDR2 SVGIG (reference sequence). CDR3 size: 12 residues. The CDR3 DNA reads as TGTGCCTGGAACGGGGGAAACTATGGCTACACCTTC. Encoded protein: CAWNGGNYGYTF.

In this sample, this clonotype turned up many times. The chain recombines TRBV20-1 with TRBJ1-2, with 8 bases matching TRBD1. V lost 1 base and J lost 8; bases outside the gene matches: 6. This CDR3 is 13 amino acids long. CDR1 and CDR2 (germline): DFQATT, SNEGSKA (reference sequence). CDR3 in amino acids: CSARGGQGRGYTF. In nucleotides, the CDR3 is TGCAGTGCTAGAGGAGGACAGGGACGGGGCTACACCTTC.

In its sample, this clonotype was seen many times. The rearrangement joins TRBV9 to TRBJ2-7; unclear D gene. The CDR3 covers 11 residues. V dropped 3 bases and J dropped 3 bases, with 4 bases sitting between them. Per germline, CDR1 SGDLS and CDR2 YYNGEE. CDR3 bases: TGTGCCAGCAGCGCAGTCTACGAGCAGTACTTC. Translation: CASSAVYEQYF.

This clonotype was counted only a few times. The chain has TRBV29-1 and TRBJ1-2; D is unclear. The CDR3 sequence is 13 residues long. Trimming shortened V by 3 bases and J by 2 bases, and 10 bases separated the two germline ends. The germline gives CDR1 SQVTM, CDR2 ANQGSEA. In DNA form, the CDR3 reads TGCAGCGTTGAGGAGGGTTTAAACTATGGCTACACCTTC. This translates into CSVEEGLNYGYTF.

This clonotype appeared many times. The V gene is TRBV6-2 or TRBV6-3, the J gene TRBJ1-1, with D possibly being TRBD1 (5 bases). V lost 4 bases and J lost 1, with 13 bases in between. The germline gives CDR1 MNHEY, CDR2 SVGEGT. This CDR3 contains 15 residues. CDR3 bases: TGTGCCAGCAGTTGGACCCAGGGCGGGAACACTGAAGCTTTCTTT. The encoded protein is CASSWTQGGNTEAFF.

This clonotype was recorded at least ten times. The chain employs TRBV18 and TRBJ2-1; D tentatively reads TRBD1 or TRBD2 (5 bases each). CDR1 and CDR2 (germline): KGHSH, LQKENI. Trimming took off 6 bases at V and 0 bases at J, with 15 bases between the two ends. The CDR3 is 16 residues long. Written as DNA, the CDR3 is TGTGCCAGCTCCAAGGGGAGCGGACTCTCCTACAATGAGCAGTTCTTC. It encodes CASSKGSGLSYNEQFF.

This clonotype was observed many times. This sequence joins TRBV3-1 and TRBJ2-7; 8 nucleotides agree with TRBD2. The CDR3 has 17 residues. The germline gives CDR1 LGHDT, CDR2 YNNKEL (reference sequence). After removal of 1 base from V and 2 bases from J, the junction contained 10 bases not matched to a gene. The CDR3 bases are TGTGCCAGCAGCCAAGTGTTGGTGGCTAGCGGGCCCTACGAGCAGTACTTC. Its protein is CASSQVLVASGPYEQYF.

At least ten counts were recorded for this clonotype. The DNA of the CDR3 is TGCAGTGCTGAGGGGCCTGTCACCGGGACTAGCTTCACAGATACGCAGTATTTT. This gives the protein CSAEGPVTGTSFTDTQYF. V usage is TRBV20-1 and J usage is TRBJ2-3, with 9 bases fitting TRBD2. Trimming at V came to 5 bases and at J to 2 bases, leaving 17 bases not matched to a gene. The CDR3 is 18 residues long. The germline gives CDR1 DFQATT, CDR2 SNEGSKA (reference sequence).

The gene calls are TRBV29-1 and TRBJ2-7; unclear D gene. The germline V and J ends were trimmed by 4 bases and 1 base, with 5 bases remaining between them. Germline CDR1 SQVTM, CDR2 ANQGSEA. This CDR3 is 11 amino acids long. CDR3 nucleotide sequence: TGCAGCGTTGTTCTATCCTACGAGCAGTACTTC. Its protein is CSVVLSYEQYF.

This clonotype was detected ten times or more. J is TRBJ2-2 and V is TRBV5-1; TRBD1 is a possible D gene (6 bases). Germline V gene sequence: CDR1 SGHRS, CDR2 YFSETQ. The CDR3 is made up of 14 amino acids. Deletions cut 3 bases from V and 3 bases from J, with 9 bases between. The DNA of the CDR3 is TGCGCCAGCAGCTCGGGACAAGACACCGGGGAGCTGTTTTTT. Translation gives CASSSGQDTGELFF.

This clonotype has a count of ten or more. The V and J genes are TRBV6-1 and TRBJ2-7; TRBD1 matches 10 bases. CDR1 and CDR2 (germline): MNHNS, SASEGT. The CDR3 contains 14 residues. The junction had 4 bases not matched to a gene; V was cut back by 7 bases and J by 1 base. The CDR3, as DNA: TGTGCCAGCAAGGAGGGACAGGGGTCCTACGAGCAGTACTTC. Translating it yields CASKEGQGSYEQYF.

This clonotype was counted between two and nine times. This rearrangement joins TRBV18 to TRBJ2-7; the D gene is possibly TRBD2 (5 bases). Germline V gene data show CDR1 as KGHSH and CDR2 as LQKENI. The CDR3 is 16 amino acids. Trimming pared 3 bases from V and 3 bases from J, leaving 18 bases between. The CDR3 DNA sequence: TGTGCCAGCTCACCCCTTGAGGGTGGAAGGAACTACGAGCAGTACTTC. Translation: CASSPLEGGRNYEQYF.

This clonotype was seen many times. This chain joins TRBV20-1 and TRBJ2-2; TRBD2 is a possible D gene (6 bases). The CDR3 runs to 15 residues. V lost 0 bases to trimming and J lost 3 bases, with 11 bases between them. Germline V lookup: CDR1 DFQATT, CDR2 SNEGSKA (reference sequence). In DNA form, the CDR3 reads TGCAGTGCTAGAGATGACGGGAGAGACACCGGGGAGCTGTTTTTT. It translates to CSARDDGRDTGELFF.

This clonotype was recorded many times. The V gene is TRBV27, the J gene TRBJ2-5, with D possibly being TRBD1 (5 bases). Germline lookup yields CDR1 MNHEY and CDR2 SMNVEV (reference sequence). The CDR3 is 13 amino acids. The V end lost 7 bases, the J end lost 5 bases, and 14 bases lay between the germline ends. CDR3 protein: CASKRGFWETQYF. The CDR3 DNA is TGTGCCAGCAAAAGGGGTTTTTGGGAGACCCAGTACTTC.

This clonotype has ten or more counts. The chain carries TRBV15 and TRBJ2-5; TRBD2 matches 7 bases. CDR3 size: 20 residues. V lost 1 base and J lost 5; bases outside the gene matches: 22. Germline CDR1 is LNHNV and CDR2 is YYDKDF (reference sequence). The CDR3 nucleotides read TGTGCCACCAGCAGAGTTCGCGGGTGGCGGGAGACCATTCCAGTGGAGACCCAGTACTTC. Translation: CATSRVRGWRETIPVETQYF.

As DNA, the CDR3 is TGTGCCAGCAGCCTCCCGGGGCCTAATGAAAAACTGTTTTTT. This encodes CASSLPGPNEKLFF. The chain links TRBV9 to TRBJ1-4; D perhaps matches TRBD1 (5 bases). This CDR3 region has 14 residues. The ends were cut back, 4 bases at V and 3 bases at J, with 10 bases in the middle. Germline CDR1 is SGDLS and CDR2 is YYNGEE.

This clonotype was counted ten times or more. The chain uses TRBV27 and TRBJ2-7; 8 nucleotides align to TRBD1. CDR3 size: 16 residues. CDR1 and CDR2 from the germline V gene are MNHEY and SMNVEV (reference sequence). Trimming at V came to 6 bases and at J to 3 bases, leaving 13 bases not matched to a gene. As DNA, the CDR3 is TGTGCCAGCAGCTATCTAAAGACAGGGGTTGGCTACGAGCAGTACTTC. This gives the protein CASSYLKTGVGYEQYF.

The V call is TRBV19, the J call TRBJ1-6, with D hard to call. CDR3 length: 14 amino acids. Trimming stripped 6 bases from V and 6 bases from J, with 12 bases between. Germline CDR1 reads LNHDA; CDR2 reads SQIVND (reference sequence). The chain's CDR3 is CASRRDPGNSPLHF. The CDR3 DNA follows: TGTGCCAGTAGGAGAGACCCTGGTAATTCACCCCTCCACTTT.

This clonotype was observed many times. The chain recombines TRBV6-1 with TRBJ1-5; 10 nucleotides line up with TRBD1. Germline loops: CDR1 MNHNS, CDR2 SASEGT. After removal of 5 bases from V and 6 bases from J, the junction contained 10 bases not matched to a gene. The CDR3 contains 16 residues. CDR3 residues: CASSYSGTGARQPQHF. The DNA for the CDR3 is TGTGCCAGCAGTTATTCCGGGACAGGGGCCCGTCAGCCCCAGCATTTT.

This clonotype was counted many times. The chain has TRBV5-1 and TRBJ2-1; TRBD1 matches at 7 bases. The germline V gene encodes CDR1 SGHRS and CDR2 YFSETQ. This CDR3 comprises 15 residues. With 3 bases clipped from V and 5 bases from J, the junction kept 8 bases outside the gene matches. The CDR3 sequence: CASSSGQEYNNEQFF. CDR3 in DNA: TGCGCCAGCAGCTCTGGACAGGAATACAACAATGAGCAGTTCTTC.

About this clonotype: One end of the junction is discordant with germline, which a read error may explain. This chain links TRBV20-1 with TRBJ2-3, with 15 bases matching TRBD2. Germline V gene data show CDR1 as DFQATT and CDR2 as SNEGSKA (reference sequence). This CDR3 is built from 18 residues. Written as DNA, the CDR3 is TGCAGTACTAGAGATACCGGACTAGCGGGAGGGATCACAGATACGCAGTATTTT. Translation: CSTRDTGLAGGITDTQYF.

A note on this clonotype: A much larger clone sits a single nucleotide away, making a read error possible. The conserved phenylalanine or tryptophan normally closing the CDR3 is absent here, so this likely arose from a read error. V usage is TRBV30 and J usage is TRBJ1-1; D is undetermined. The CDR3 has 14 amino acids. V lost 4 bases and J 0 bases, leaving 12 bases between the germline ends. Germline V gene sequence: CDR1 GTSNPN, CDR2 SVGIG (reference sequence). The CDR3 bases are TGTGCCTGGACCTCGACTGGGATGAACACTGAAGCTTTCTGT. The encoded protein is CAWTSTGMNTEAFC.